Shown below are 23 T cell receptor beta chains from a single sample sequenced in a study of T cell clonality in common variable immunodeficiency (dated by TCRdb to between 2014 and 2017). Library preparation was by the immunoSEQ multiplex PCR assay. TCRdb retrieved this table from immuneACCESS and kept in-frame rearrangements only. Not all clones are present; in checked studies, unresolved V genes account for under half, and no reason is known for the remainder. This sample includes roughly 33,000 clones, and none of them was observed just once. Jointly, the top ten make up 6.1% of the sample. Their cognate antigens are unknown. Points the paper makes about the study in general: Fewer deletions and N-nucleotide insertions were reportedly observed in CVID TCRbeta sequences, and highly modified clones with 13 or more V deletions were reportedly absent from CVID TCRbeta sequences.

What was sequenced was peripheral blood mononuclear cells. Receptors were obtained from a human donor with common variable immunodeficiency.

In this sample, this clone turned up a few times. The read comes to an end 3 residues before the CDR3 does, leaving the germline J gene to fill in the end. The gene calls are TRBV18 and TRBJ2-3; 9 bases align to TRBD2. The CDR3 is 15 amino acids. Germline V lookup: CDR1 KGHSH, CDR2 LQKENI. The ends lost 3 bases at V and 4 bases at J; junction bases unmatched: 5. The sequenced part of the CDR3 DNA is TGTGCCAGCTCACCTCCGGGACTAGCAGCAGATACG. Amino acids: CASSPPGLAADT. The full CDR3 reads CASSPPGLAADTQYF.

A note on this clone: The sequenced fragment ends 3 residues before the CDR3 boundary, so the rest is inferred from the germline J gene. The sample has other DNA sequences that encode this CDR3 too. The rearrangement joins TRBV5-1 to TRBJ2-3; D is unresolved. V lost 0 bases to trimming and J lost 0 bases, with 8 bases between them. CDR1 and CDR2 (germline): SGHRS, YFSETQ. The CDR3 runs to 15 residues. This chain's CDR3 is CASSLGGTSTDTQYF. The part of the CDR3 DNA that was read is TGCGCCAGCAGCTTGGGCGGTACTAGCACAGATACG.

To note about this clone: The read finishes 3 residues shy of the CDR3 end, and the germline J gene is used to complete it. The chain combines TRBV30 with TRBJ2-1; TRBD2 is a possible D gene (5 bases). CDR3 length equals 17 residues. Germline CDR1 GTSNPN, CDR2 SVGIG (reference sequence). V was pared by 1 base and J by 2 bases, with 18 bases between. The sequenced part of the CDR3 DNA is TGTGCCTGGAGTGCAAAGTGGACTCCCGGGGCCTACAATGAG. This translates into CAWSAKWTPGAYNE. The CDR3, in full, reads CAWSAKWTPGAYNEQFF. Variable domain in full (rest from reference TRBV30 and TRBJ2-1): SQTIHQWPATLVQPVGSPLSLECTVEGTSNPNLYWYRQAAGRGLQLLFYSVGIGQISSEVPQNLSASRPQDRQFILSSKKLLLSDSGFYLCAWSAKWTPGAYNEQFFGPGTRLTVL.

The sample holds a few counts of this clone. The CDR3 is cut off 3 residues early in the read; its end comes from the germline J gene. Different DNA sequences within this sample yield the same CDR3. The chain is built from TRBV7-8 and TRBJ1-1; no reliable D call. Germline loops: CDR1 SGHVS, CDR2 FQNEAQ. Deletions cut 3 bases from V and 6 bases from J, with 17 bases between. There are 15 residues in the CDR3. CDR3 amino acids: CASSFPPTGVSEAFF. CDR3 DNA (partial): TGTGCCAGCAGCTTCCCCCCGACGGGTGTTTCTGAA. The full variable domain, with the rest looked up from reference TRBV7-8 and TRBJ1-1, is GAGVSQSPRYKVAKRGQDVALRCDPISGHVSLFWYQQALGQGPEFLTYFQNEAQLDKSGLPSDRFFAERPEGSVSTLKIQRTQQEDSAVYLCASSFPPTGVSEAFFGQGTRLTVV.

This clone was seen at least ten times. The read terminates 3 residues before the CDR3 end, so the remaining end is supplied by the germline J gene. V gene TRBV19 combines with J gene TRBJ2-1, with a weak D call TRBD1 (6 bases). This CDR3 is 15 amino acids long. V lost 1 base and J lost 0, with 7 bases in between. Germline values: CDR1 LNHDA, CDR2 SQIVND (reference sequence). CDR3 loop: CASSIGTASYNEQFF. The sequenced CDR3 bases are TGTGCCAGTAGTATAGGGACAGCCTCCTACAATGAG.

Remarks on this clone: The observed sequence ends 3 residues before the CDR3 terminus, with the missing tail filled in from the germline J gene. V is TRBV16 and J is TRBJ2-7, with TRBD1 identical over 8 bases. This CDR3 spans 13 amino acids. The germline gives CDR1 KGHSY, CDR2 FQNENV. The V and J ends lost 4 bases and 5 bases, in that order; junction bases with no gene match: 4. CDR3 loop: CASSRATGDEQYF. CDR3 DNA (partial): TGTGCCAGCAGCCGCGCGACAGGGGACGAG.

In its sample, this clone was seen many times. The read terminates 3 residues ahead of where the CDR3 ends, so the germline J gene completes it. The chain joins TRBV7-9 to TRBJ1-5; 9 bases agree with TRBD1. The CDR3 contains 15 residues. The V and J ends lost 10 bases and 0 bases, in that order; junction bases with no gene match: 7. In germline, CDR1 is SEHNR, CDR2 FQNEAQ (reference sequence). CDR3 bases read: TGTGCCACCAGACAGGGGGTTAATAGCAATCAGCCC. Translated: CATRQGVNSNQP. The CDR3 as a whole reads CATRQGVNSNQPQHF.

Remarks on this clone: The sequenced fragment ends 3 residues before the CDR3 boundary, so the rest is inferred from the germline J gene. The chain combines TRBV7-9 with TRBJ2-5, with 8 positions matching TRBD1. V shed 6 bases and J 3 bases; nucleotides not matched to a gene: 6. The CDR3 consists of 14 residues. Germline V gene sequence: CDR1 SEHNR, CDR2 FQNEAQ (reference sequence). The part of the CDR3 DNA that was read is TGTGCCAGCAGGAAGACAGGGGCAAAAGAGACC. This gives the protein CASRKTGAKET. The entire CDR3 reads CASRKTGAKETQYF.

There are a few counts of this clone. The read falls 3 residues short of the CDR3 end, and the missing part is taken from the germline J gene. The chain joins TRBV18 to TRBJ2-7, with D tentatively TRBD2 (6 bases). The germline CDR1 and CDR2 sequences are KGHSH and LQKENI. The V and J ends lost 6 bases and 1 base respectively, with 13 bases between them. This CDR3 comprises 14 residues. Partial CDR3 DNA: TGTGCCAGCTCCTCAGGAGGGCCGTCCTACGAG. Translated, it gives CASSSGGPSYE. The full CDR3 is CASSSGGPSYEQYF.

This clone was picked up a small number of times. The read is 3 residues too short to cover the CDR3 end, so that end is filled in from the germline J gene. The rearrangement joins TRBV11-2 to TRBJ2-7, with 8 bases identical to TRBD1. The ends lost 5 bases at V and 5 bases at J; junction bases unmatched: 5. Germline V CDR1 and CDR2: SGHAT, FQNNGV. This CDR3 has 13 amino acids. The CDR3 loop is CASSQDRANEQYF. Partial CDR3 DNA: TGTGCCAGCAGCCAGGACAGGGCCAACGAG. The full variable domain, completed using reference TRBV11-2 and TRBJ2-7, is EAGVAQSPRYKIIEKRQSVAFWCNPISGHATLYWYQQILGQGPKLLIQFQNNGVVDDSQLPKDRFSAERLKGVDSTLKIQPAKLEDSAVYLCASSQDRANEQYFGPGTRLTVT.

A note on this clone: With the read ending 3 residues before the CDR3 end, the germline J gene is used to fill in that end. Within the sample, other DNA sequences also encode this same CDR3. This chain joins TRBV19 and TRBJ1-2; D perhaps matches TRBD1 (6 bases). Germline V gene lookup returns CDR1 LNHDA and CDR2 SQIVND (reference sequence). This CDR3 contains 12 residues. V was shortened by 5 bases and J by 7 bases, with 11 bases between the two germline ends. CDR3 protein: CASSPGVLGYTF. The part of the CDR3 DNA that was read is TGTGCCAGTAGTCCAGGGGTTCTTGGC.

In the case of this clone: The read ends 3 residues before the CDR3 terminus; that terminus is restored from the germline J gene. This chain links TRBV7-2 with TRBJ1-1; D possibly corresponds to TRBD1 (5 bases). V was trimmed by 5 bases and J by 1 base, leaving 14 bases between them. The germline CDR1 and CDR2 sequences are SGHTA and FQGNSA. This CDR3 comprises 15 residues. The CDR3: CASSTPNRRNTEAFF. The CDR3 bases that were read are TGTGCCAGCAGCACCCCGAACAGGAGGAACACTGAA. Using reference TRBV7-2 and TRBJ1-1 for the parts outside the CDR3, the full variable domain is GAGVSQSPSNKVTEKGKDVELRCDPISGHTALYWYRQSLGQGLEFLIYFQGNSAPDKSGLPSDRFSAERTGGSVSTLTIQRTQQEDSAVYLCASSTPNRRNTEAFFGQGTRLTVV.

This clone has only a few counts. From the germline J gene comes the end of the CDR3, since the read stops 3 residues before it. V is TRBV7-2 and J is TRBJ2-5; no clear D. The length of the CDR3 is 13 residues. V shed 1 base and J shed 4 bases, with 7 bases lying between them. The V gene's germline CDR1 is SGHTA and CDR2 FQGNSA. CDR3 bases read: TGTGCCAGCAGCTTAGGCAATAGAGAGACC. Protein sequence: CASSLGNRET. The entire CDR3 sequence reads CASSLGNRETQYF.

With regard to this clone: The read finishes 3 residues shy of the CDR3 end, and the germline J gene is used to complete it. The V gene is TRBV19, the J gene TRBJ1-4, with a possible D match to TRBD1 (5 bases). V was pared by 3 bases and J by 0 bases, with 11 bases between. The V gene's germline CDR1 is LNHDA and CDR2 SQIVND (reference sequence). The CDR3 has 16 amino acids. The DNA read from the CDR3 is TGTGCCAGTAGTATTCGGGGGGATGCAACTAATGAAAAA. Protein product: CASSIRGDATNEK. In full, the CDR3 reads CASSIRGDATNEKLFF.

Details on this clone: Coverage ceases 3 residues before the CDR3 finishes, and the germline J gene fills in the end. The chain carries TRBV20-1 and TRBJ2-1; 12 bases line up with TRBD2. Germline CDR1 reads DFQATT; CDR2 reads SNEGSKA (reference sequence). This CDR3 comprises 15 residues. V lost 5 bases, J lost 9 bases, and 11 bases stayed unmatched. The CDR3 sequence is CSAPPGTSGYSEQFF. Incomplete CDR3 DNA: TGCAGTGCTCCTCCCGGGACTAGCGGGTATAGTGAG.

Incomplete CDR3 DNA: TGTGCCAGCAGCTTAGCCCACTACGAG. It specifies CASSLAHYE. The complete CDR3 sequence is CASSLAHYEQYF. The V call is TRBV7-9, the J call TRBJ2-7; no clear D gene. From the germline J gene comes the end of the CDR3, since the read stops 3 residues before it. The CDR3 extends over 12 amino acids. The ends were cut back, 0 bases at V and 3 bases at J, with 3 bases in the middle. Germline CDR1 and CDR2: SEHNR and FQNEAQ (reference sequence).

Many counts were recorded for this clone. The read stops 3 residues short of the end of the CDR3; the missing end is completed from the germline J gene. V is TRBV18 and J is TRBJ2-5; 10 positions match TRBD1. CDR3 size: 17 residues. Looked up from germline, CDR1 is KGHSH and CDR2 is LQKENI. Unmatched junction bases numbered 12, after V lost 3 bases and J lost 5 bases. CDR3 residues: CASSPHIGDRGEETQYF. The CDR3 bases that were read are TGTGCCAGCTCACCGCACATAGGGGACAGGGGCGAGGAGACC. Full variable domain (rest looked up from reference TRBV18 and TRBJ2-5): NAGVMQNPRHLVRRRGQEARLRCSPMKGHSHVYWYRQLPEEGLKFMVYLQKENIIDESGMPKERFSAEFPKEGPSILRIQQVVRGDSAAYFCASSPHIGDRGEETQYFGPGTRLLVL.

In the case of this clone: The CDR3 end lies 3 residues beyond the end of the read and is filled in from the germline J gene. V gene TRBV7-8 combines with J gene TRBJ2-3; 12 positions match TRBD2. CDR1 and CDR2 from the germline V gene are SGHVS and FQNEAQ. This CDR3 is 17 amino acids long. The V and J ends lost 3 bases and 5 bases, in that order; junction bases with no gene match: 9. The covered CDR3 bases are TGTGCCAGCAGCTTCCTACTAGCGGGGGGTTTTGGAGATACG. As protein: CASSFLLAGGFGDT. The entire CDR3 reads CASSFLLAGGFGDTQYF. Full variable domain (outside the CDR3, taken from reference TRBV7-8 and TRBJ2-3): GAGVSQSPRYKVAKRGQDVALRCDPISGHVSLFWYQQALGQGPEFLTYFQNEAQLDKSGLPSDRFFAERPEGSVSTLKIQRTQQEDSAVYLCASSFLLAGGFGDTQYFGPGTRLTVL.

This clone occurred a few times. Read sequence stops 3 residues before the CDR3 end, and the germline J gene provides the missing end. V usage is TRBV7-9 and J usage is TRBJ2-7; D possibly corresponds to TRBD1 (5 bases). The V gene's germline CDR1 is SEHNR and CDR2 FQNEAQ (reference sequence). This CDR3 spans 15 amino acids. V gave up 2 bases and J gave up 2 bases, with 13 bases separating them. CDR3 sequence reads: CASSLTNSRAYEQYF. CDR3 DNA, as far as it was read: TGTGCCAGCAGCTTAACTAATTCCAGGGCCTACGAG.

This clone was seen only a few times. CDR3 residues: CASSSGLRTGELFF. The sequenced part of the CDR3 DNA is TGTGCCAGCAGCTCGGGACTCAGGACCGGGGAG. V gene TRBV7-2 combines with J gene TRBJ2-2; perhaps TRBD2 as D (6 bases). Coverage ceases 3 residues before the CDR3 finishes, and the germline J gene fills in the end. V shed 4 bases and J shed 5 bases, with 11 bases lying between them. Germline V gives CDR1 SGHTA, CDR2 FQGNSA. The CDR3 contains 14 residues.

The CDR3 sequence: CASSLGTGVSYEQYF. The sequenced CDR3 bases are TGTGCCAGCTCCCTCGGGACAGGGGTCTCCTACGAG. The chain has TRBV18 and TRBJ2-7; TRBD1 matches 10 bases. The read falls 3 residues short of the CDR3 end, and the missing part is taken from the germline J gene. The CDR3 has 15 residues. Germline V lookup: CDR1 KGHSH, CDR2 LQKENI. Trimming at V came to 6 bases and at J to 0 bases, leaving 5 bases not matched to a gene.

To note about this clone: The CDR3 goes on 3 residues after the read ends, and that part is filled in from the germline J gene. This chain connects TRBV19 to TRBJ2-6, with a tentative D call TRBD1 (6 bases). The CDR3 has 17 residues. Trimming stripped 5 bases from V and 0 bases from J, with 14 bases between. The V gene's germline CDR1 is LNHDA and CDR2 SQIVND (reference sequence). CDR3: CASSADSWSSGANVLTF. CDR3 DNA (partial): TGTGCCAGTAGTGCGGACAGTTGGTCCTCTGGGGCCAACGTC.

A note on this clone: The CDR3 extends 3 residues past the end of the read, so its final part is completed from the germline J gene. The chain links TRBV19 to TRBJ1-1; D perhaps matches TRBD1 (5 bases). The CDR3 is 14 amino acids. Per the germline V gene, CDR1 is LNHDA and CDR2 is SQIVND (reference sequence). Trimming took off 7 bases at V and 1 base at J, with 13 bases between the two ends. CDR3 bases read: TGTGCCAGTACTACCGGCGGGGGGAACACTGAA. This encodes CASTTGGGNTE. The complete CDR3 reads CASTTGGGNTEAFF.